Listed below are T cell receptor beta chains from one sample, sequenced in a study of glioma-infiltrating T cells after dendritic cell vaccination. TCRdb keeps only in-frame clones here, not all; method: immunoSEQ multiplex PCR. The data show about 82,000 clones, approximately 90% seen once. Source: blood, taken before dendritic cell vaccination. These receptors all stem from a human donor with glioblastoma. Each CDR3 is given with its conserved first and last residue. The D gene is left open where the match is weak. For some rows the clone size is stated as once, few or many, or as a class when expanded; others skip it.

J,D,V,size,CDR3,DNA
TRBJ2-5,TRBD2,TRBV19,-,CASRGTRGGTQYF,TGTGCCAGTAGGGGGACTAGGGGAGGGACCCAGTACTTC
TRBJ1-6,TRBD1,TRBV6-6,few,CASSSTGGYSPLHF,TGTGCCAGCAGTTCTACAGGGGGTTATTCACCCCTCCACTTT
TRBJ2-1,TRBD2,TRBV7-2,-,CASSLLLGWGEGEQFF,TGTGCCAGCAGCTTATTGCTCGGCTGGGGGGAGGGTGAGCAGTTCTTC
TRBJ1-2,-,TRBV18,-,CASSSTRDTNYGYTF,TGTGCCAGCTCATCTACCCGGGACACTAACTATGGCTACACCTTC
TRBJ2-7,-,TRBV5-6,once,CASSLVVWGGLDNPYEQYF,TGTGCCAGCAGCTTGGTTGTTTGGGGCGGCCTCGACAATCCCTACGAGCAGTACTTC
TRBJ2-3,TRBD2,TRBV19,-,CASTPGRTSGTDTQYF,TGTGCCAGTACCCCTGGCCGGACTAGCGGCACAGATACGCAGTATTTT
TRBJ1-1,TRBD1,TRBV19,-,CASSSDRVTEAFF,TGTGCCAGTAGCTCCGACAGGGTAACTGAAGCTTTCTTT
TRBJ2-1,-,TRBV19,-,CASSIDLFAGSYNEQFF,TGTGCCAGTAGTATAGATCTATTTGCGGGTTCCTACAATGAGCAGTTCTTC
TRBJ2-3,TRBD2,TRBV5-1,-,CASSSGGPSTDTQYF,TGCGCCAGCAGCTCGGGGGGACCTAGCACAGATACGCAGTATTTT
TRBJ1-2,TRBD1,TRBV6-4,-,CASSPGTGDYGYTF,TGTGCCAGCAGCCCCGGGACAGGGGACTATGGCTACACCTTC
TRBJ2-3,TRBD1,TRBV5-1,few,CASSLGTGQGDTQYF,TGCGCCAGCAGCTTAGGGACAGGGCAAGGAGATACGCAGTATTTT
TRBJ2-7,-,TRBV7-6,-,CASSPSGLLRSYEQYF,TGTGCCAGCAGCCCTTCAGGCCTTCTGCGTAGTTACGAGCAGTACTTC
TRBJ2-7,TRBD1,TRBV28,-,CASKSPGTGSYEQYF,TGTGCCAGCAAAAGCCCAGGGACAGGGTCCTACGAGCAGTACTTC
TRBJ1-2,TRBD1,TRBV6-5,-,CASRDRANYGYTF,TGTGCCAGCAGGGACAGGGCTAACTATGGCTACACCTTC
TRBJ2-7,-,TRBV5-1,few,CASSLDKEQYF,TGCGCCAGCAGCTTGGATAAAGAGCAGTACTTC
TRBJ2-1,TRBD1,TRBV30,-,CATGTGSSQFF,TGTGCAACCGGGACAGGGTCATCTCAGTTCTTC
TRBJ2-1,TRBD2,TRBV10-3,-,CAISERTSGGTEQFF,TGTGCCATCAGTGAGAGAACTAGCGGGGGGACTGAGCAGTTCTTC
TRBJ1-5,-,TRBV25-1,-,CASSAGNQPQHF,TGTGCCAGCTCTGCGGGCAATCAGCCCCAGCATTTT
TRBJ1-5,TRBD1,TRBV7-8,-,CASRGQEANQPQHF,TGTGCCAGCCGAGGACAGGAGGCCAATCAGCCCCAGCATTTT
TRBJ2-3,TRBD2,TRBV10-2,few,CASNLAGGRSTDTQYF,TGCGCCAGCAACCTAGCGGGGGGCCGAAGCACAGATACGCAGTATTTT
TRBJ2-7,TRBD1,TRBV11-2,-,CASSLDLPGQGVYEQYF,TGTGCCAGCAGCTTAGATCTCCCGGGACAGGGGGTCTACGAGCAGTACTTC
TRBJ1-2,-,TRBV5-1,-,CASSLGGEMHYTF,TGCGCCAGCAGCTTGGGCGGGGAGATGCACTACACCTTC
TRBJ2-5,-,TRBV5-1,-,CASSLGTEETQYF,TGCGCCAGCAGCTTGGGTACAGAAGAGACCCAGTACTTC
TRBJ2-2,-,TRBV15,once,CATSPRVAGELFF,TGTGCCACCAGCCCGAGAGTGGCCGGGGAGCTGTTTTTT
TRBJ2-3,-,TRBV5-1,-,CASSPDIPTDTQYF,TGCGCCAGCAGCCCCGACATACCCACAGATACGCAGTATTTT
TRBJ1-6,-,TRBV5-1,-,CASSLGERNSPLHF,TGCGCCAGCAGCTTGGGGGAGAGAAATTCACCCCTCCACTTT
TRBJ1-5,TRBD1,TRBV9,-,CASSVVGTGVFFEVGGPDQPQHF,TGTGCCAGCAGCGTAGTGGGGACAGGGGTCTTTTTTGAAGTAGGAGGGCCGGACCAGCCCCAGCATTTT
TRBJ1-2,-,TRBV27,-,CASTPRAGYGGYTF,TGTGCCAGCACCCCCAGGGCAGGGTATGGGGGCTACACCTTC
TRBJ2-1,TRBD1,TRBV5-1,-,CASSIDRGRGQFF,TGCGCCAGCAGCATTGACAGGGGCCGGGGGCAGTTCTTC
TRBJ1-2,TRBD1,TRBV10-2,-,CASSERQGIGSGGYTF,TGCGCCAGCAGTGAGCGACAGGGTATTGGGTCAGGTGGCTACACCTTC
TRBJ1-6,TRBD1,TRBV5-6,-,CASSFSGQVLGSYNSPLHF,TGTGCCAGCAGCTTCTCGGGACAGGTCCTAGGATCCTATAATTCACCCCTCCACTTT
TRBJ1-2,TRBD1,TRBV19,-,CASRQGISSYGYTF,TGTGCCAGCCGACAGGGGATATCGAGCTATGGCTACACCTTC
TRBJ1-6,TRBD1,TRBV27,-,CASSFLGTGGSPLHF,TGTGCCAGCAGTTTTCTAGGGACAGGGGGATCACCCCTCCACTTT
TRBJ2-1,-,TRBV7-2,-,CASSLGGNPYNEQFF,TGTGCCAGCAGCCTTGGGGGGAACCCCTACAATGAGCAGTTCTTC
TRBJ2-2,-,TRBV5-5,-,CASSPYLNGELFF,TGTGCCAGCAGCCCGTACTTGAACGGGGAGCTGTTTTTT
TRBJ2-5,TRBD1,TRBV11-2,-,CASSPRTGGAETQYF,TGTGCCAGCAGCCCGCGGACAGGGGGCGCGGAGACCCAGTACTTC
TRBJ1-1,-,TRBV5-4,-,CASSLDQGSTEAFF,TGTGCCAGCAGCTTGGATCAGGGGAGTACTGAAGCTTTCTTT
TRBJ1-2,-,TRBV10-3,once,CAISEEDRGPYGYTF,TGTGCCATCAGTGAGGAAGATCGGGGTCCCTATGGCTACACCTTC
TRBJ1-2,-,TRBV6-5,-,CASSYSADNNGYTF,TGTGCCAGCAGTTACTCGGCAGACAACAATGGCTACACCTTC